This TCR beta chain comes out of a study of long-term antiretroviral therapy in people with HIV (dated by TCRdb to 2022 to 2024). Concerning the study at large: The earliest samples were collected about a decade before the 2015 WHO recommendation for immediate ART, when ART was typically delayed until CD4 counts fell. A retrospective serial study tested whether ART initiation and durable HIV suppression were associated with changes in peripheral blood TRB repertoire composition and diversity. The cohort contributed over 150 cryopreserved PBMC samples from about 31 adults with confirmed HIV infection, collected serially over a mean of around 6 years (range 1-12). Among the approximately 32 participants with HIV, around ten were female. No cross-contamination during QIAcube processing was seen in test extractions of a monoclonal T-cell line run alongside around 34 polyclonal samples. General study outcomes and caveats: Inferences about post-ART repertoire changes are limited because no data were available on ART adherence, viral resistance or therapy changes. Compared with controls, HIV repertoires had narrower CDR3 length ranges, and the network structure pointed to an antigen-experienced repertoire that shifted only slightly toward naive after ART. Expanded TRB clones identified before ART initiation dominated the repertoire at all time points, although this dominance fluctuated and declined in many PLHIV after ART. Starting ART was linked to a significant rise in TRB diversity, yet even with long-term ART the diversity remained significantly lower than in transplant donor controls. Owing to limited PBMC availability, only the TCR beta chain was sequenced, without alpha chain pairing. The samples were dated from about 2003 to 2017, and the ART regimens that were used may be less effective than current ART regimens. Because pre-ART samples had limited cell numbers, unsorted PBMC were profiled rather than sorted CD4+ and CD8+ T cells.

A word on this clone: This receptor's antigen is unknown. No quality values exist for individual bases; no much larger clone is one base distant.

The immunoSEQ hsTCRB v3.0 assay was used at survey level resolution to sequence the TRB variable region. The targeted TRB sequencing depth was roughly 40,000-55,000 T-cell genomes per sample. Pooled TRB libraries were sequenced on an Illumina MiSeq with a v3 150-cycle kit. As for the authors' bioinformatics: Analysis of repertoires was carried out in R inside a reproducible Nextflow workflow spanning QC, data transformation and analysis. LymphoSeq2, an R package for AIRR-Seq data exploration, was used to implement custom analyses. A handful of samples that produced fewer than 5000 total TRB sequences were removed, so approximately 170 HIV repertoires were analyzed. Among the approximately 180 HIV repertoires that were kept, approximately 61 were collected before ART initiation and about 130 were collected after ART initiation. Each repertoire was downsampled to 5000 TRB nucleotide sequences, and summary statistics were averaged across 100 downsampling iterations. Only TRB sequences with CDR3 regions of at least seven amino acids were retained for analysis. Two measures captured diversity: a Shannon entropy-derived clonality score and the Gini coefficient. In the repertoire networks, any two of the top 5000 CDR3 amino acid sequences were linked whenever the two sequences differed by an edit distance of one. For TRB CDR3 amino acid sequences, antigen specificity groups and MHC restriction were predicted with GLIPH2. To flag known CMV, EBV, HIV or tissue antigen associations, CDR3 amino acid sequences were matched against VDJdb and McPAS-TCR. Pre-ART, post-ART and control groups were compared with Wilcoxon signed-rank tests and Holm-Bonferroni correction. TCRdb obtained this table from immuneACCESS and retained in-frame rearrangements with V and J assigned. These tables miss some clones; where compared with another copy, unresolved V genes account for less than half of the shortfall, and the remainder is unexplained. For V, J and clone size, that table is used; D and trimming come from the DNA. The sample yields tens of thousands of clones; roughly 87% were counted once. The top ten constitute around 13% of the sample.

Inclusion was restricted to participants for whom at least one PBMC sample before ART initiation and at least two post-ART samples were available. Treatment was received in the United States of America by all participants with HIV. Cryopreserved samples of about 0.9-11 million PBMC were thawed and washed before DNA extraction. At the time of the earliest PBMC sample, participants with HIV were aged between roughly 20 and 54 years. PBMC samples were contributed by each participant from 1-4 timepoints before ART initiation and 2-8 timepoints after ART initiation, with a median of 7 samples. Serial HIV viral load, CD4+ T-cell count, ART history and demographic data were obtained for every participant. A Qiagen kit on a QIAcube was used to extract genomic DNA from unsorted PBMC, with samples processed in batches of 12. The clonotype originates from a man younger than 35 with HIV. Material: unsorted PBMCs, obtained 1.1 years after starting antiretroviral therapy.

The CDR3 protein sequence reads: CASRDIRRRVDDHGYTF. In nucleotides, the sequence is TGTGCCAGCAGGGACATACGCCGACGCGTTGATGATCATGGCTACACCTTC. The chain is encoded by TRBV13 joined to TRBJ1-2; tentative D gene TRBD1, with 5 bases matching. The junction shows trimming of 6 bases on V and 6 bases on J, plus 26 bases between the germline ends. From cysteine to phenylalanine, the CDR3 is 17 amino acids long. The only DNA kept is the CDR3, 51 bases in frame from the first base. CDR1 and CDR2 are read off the germline V gene (reference sequence) as PRHDT and FYEKMQ.